The 17 T cell receptor beta chains below were found in one sample sequenced in a study of T cell repertoires in aging, cancer and after chemotherapy. Peripheral blood genomic DNA, not sorted cells or RNA, was the template. Rearranged V-D-J TRB sequences were amplified with a mixed TRB-A/B primer pool. Using its own MiXCR run on the multiplex PCR reads, TCRdb lists one record per CDR3 protein. The sample includes fewer than 7,500 distinct CDR3 sequences, about two fifths of them seen just once. The sequenced sample was blood. These receptors originate from a human donor in good health.

This clonotype was seen a handful of times. V is TRBV6-5 and J is TRBJ2-2, with D possibly TRBD1 on 6 matching bases. CDR3 size: 14 residues. The germline V gene encodes CDR1 MNHEY and CDR2 SVGAGI. V lost 5 bases and J lost 7, with 14 bases in between. CDR3 in DNA: TGTGCCAGCAGTCCCCTGACAGGCCGCGGGGAGCTGTTTTTT. Translation: CASSPLTGRGELFF.

The chain links TRBV29-1 to TRBJ2-1, with 8 bases fitting TRBD1. V lost 6 bases to trimming and J lost 10 bases; unmatched junction nucleotides: 17. Germline CDR1 is SQVTM and CDR2 is ANQGSEA. The CDR3 extends over 15 amino acids. The chain's CDR3 is CSVGGETGAHREQFF. Written as DNA, the CDR3 is TGCAGCGTGGGGGGCGAGACAGGGGCGCATAGAGAGCAGTTCTTC.

The chain is built from TRBV6-5 and TRBJ2-7, with 9 positions matching TRBD1. CDR3 length equals 15 residues. After removal of 5 bases from V and 5 bases from J, the junction contained 10 bases not matched to a gene. Germline CDR1 and CDR2: MNHEY and SVGAGI. DNA for the CDR3: TGTGCCAGCAGTGCCAGGACAGGGGAGATCGACGAGCAGTACTTC. Its translation: CASSARTGEIDEQYF.

The chain joins TRBV6-4 to TRBJ2-6, with 7 bases fitting TRBD2. Germline V gene data show CDR1 as MRHNA and CDR2 as SNTAGT. The CDR3 is 15 residues long. Trimming removed 2 bases from V and 3 bases from J; junction bases left unmatched: 1. CDR3 DNA: TGTGCCAGCAGTGACGGGAGGGATGGGGCCAACGTCCTGACTTTC. Translated: CASSDGRDGANVLTF.

This clonotype appeared a few times. V gene TRBV6-5 combines with J gene TRBJ1-6, with 7 bases identical to TRBD1. Germline CDR1 and CDR2: MNHEY and SVGAGI. The CDR3 totals 15 residues. With 0 bases clipped from V and 9 bases from J, the junction kept 5 bases outside the gene matches. CDR3 DNA sequence: TGTGCCAGCAGTTACTCGCTAGGGGACAGTTCACCCCTCCACTTT. The encoded protein is CASSYSLGDSSPLHF.

This chain joins TRBV6-4 and TRBJ2-6; no clear D. CDR3 length: 16 residues. Trimming left V 4 bases short and J 0 bases short, with 10 bases between. Germline V CDR1 and CDR2: MRHNA, SNTAGT. The CDR3 protein is CASSGGTNSGANVLTF. As DNA, the CDR3 is TGTGCCAGCAGTGGTGGTACGAACTCTGGGGCCAACGTCCTGACTTTC.

This clonotype was detected a few times. This sequence joins TRBV12-3 or TRBV12-4 and TRBJ1-6; no firm D call. V was cut by 5 bases and J by 7 bases, with 9 bases left in between. The CDR3 sequence is 13 residues long. This CDR3 reads CASSITGNSPLHF. CDR3 coding DNA: TGTGCCAGCAGTATTACCGGAAATTCACCCCTCCACTTT.

This clonotype is judged medium-sized. The genes are TRBV29-1 and TRBJ2-2; the D call may be TRBD1 or TRBD2 (6 bases each). Trimming removed 6 bases from V and 10 bases from J, with 18 bases in between. CDR1 SQVTM and CDR2 ANQGSEA come from the germline V gene. This CDR3 has 13 residues. The CDR3 DNA sequence: TGCAGCGTCGTACTAGGGGGAGGCGAGGAGCTGTTTTTT. Its protein product is CSVVLGGGEELFF.

J is TRBJ2-1 and V is TRBV30; D not resolved. This CDR3 has 14 residues. Trimming shortened V by 2 bases and J by 7 bases, and 15 bases separated the two germline ends. The germline CDR1 and CDR2 sequences are GTSNPN and SVGIG (reference sequence). The CDR3 region has the DNA TGTGCCTGGAGTACTAATTGGCGTAGTAATGAGCAGTTCTTC. Its translation: CAWSTNWRSNEQFF.

The CDR3 loop reads CASSYDATGPPFSNQPQHF. The CDR3 bases are TGTGCCAGCAGTTACGATGCGACAGGACCACCGTTTTCTAATCAGCCCCAGCATTTT. The gene calls are TRBV11-1 and TRBJ1-5; the D gene is possibly TRBD1 (6 bases). V lost 6 bases and J 4 bases, leaving 28 bases between the germline ends. The CDR3 sequence is 19 residues long. Germline assignment: CDR1 SGHAT and CDR2 FQDESV (reference sequence). Full variable domain (missing parts from reference TRBV11-1 and TRBJ1-5): EAEVAQSPRYKITEKSQAVAFWCDPISGHATLYWYRQILGQGPELLVQFQDESVVDDSQLPKDRFSAERLKGVDSTLKIQPAELGDSAMYLCASSYDATGPPFSNQPQHFGDGTRLSIL.

This clonotype was recorded a few times. V usage is TRBV29-1 and J usage is TRBJ2-3; 12 bases match TRBD2. This CDR3 comprises 18 residues. Germline assignment: CDR1 SQVTM and CDR2 ANQGSEA. Trimming removed 5 bases from V and 6 bases from J; junction bases left unmatched: 18. The CDR3 is CSVKGKISSGGARDTQYF. In nucleotides, the CDR3 is TGCAGCGTTAAGGGAAAAATTTCTAGCGGGGGGGCCAGGGATACGCAGTATTTT.

This clonotype showed up just a few times. The genes are TRBV19 and TRBJ2-1, with no clear D. Trimming removed 7 bases from V and 1 base from J, with 14 bases in between. Per germline, CDR1 LNHDA and CDR2 SQIVND (reference sequence). The CDR3 has 15 residues. The CDR3 DNA reads TGTGCCAGTAAGATCAGTTTTGGGTCCTACAATGAGCAGTTCTTC. It yields the protein CASKISFGSYNEQFF. The whole variable domain, remainder taken from reference TRBV19 and TRBJ2-1, is DGGITQSPKYLFRKEGQNVTLSCEQNLNHDAMYWYRQDPGQGLRLIYYSQIVNDFQKGDIAEGYSVSREKKESFPLTVTSAQKNPTAFYLCASKISFGSYNEQFFGPGTRLTVL.

This clonotype has more than one count but fewer than ten. The genes are TRBV27 and TRBJ1-1; TRBD1 might be the D (5 bases). Trimming shortened V by 5 bases and J by 0 bases, and 16 bases separated the two germline ends. There are 16 residues in the CDR3. Germline-derived CDR1 and CDR2 are MNHEY and SMNVEV (reference sequence). The CDR3 sequence: CASSPKTGWVNTEAFF. In DNA, the CDR3 is TGTGCCAGCAGTCCAAAAACAGGTTGGGTGAACACTGAAGCTTTCTTT.

This clonotype has only one observation. The chain combines TRBV7-2 with TRBJ1-2; D remains ambiguous. The length of the CDR3 is 16 residues. Germline-derived CDR1 and CDR2 are SGHTA and FQGNSA. V was clipped by 1 base and J by 2 bases, with 14 bases between them. In DNA, the CDR3 is TGTGCCAGCAGCTTAGAAGGTAGGCGGGGAAACTATGGCTACACCTTC. As protein: CASSLEGRRGNYGYTF.

This clonotype was recorded a few times. V gene TRBV13 combines with J gene TRBJ2-1; D is unclear. Germline CDR1 and CDR2: PRHDT and FYEKMQ (reference sequence). V was clipped by 5 bases and J by 7 bases, with 15 bases between them. This CDR3 is built from 14 residues. CDR3 nucleotide sequence: TGTGCCAGCAGCCCACTCCTCTCGGCTAATGAGCAGTTCTTC. Residues: CASSPLLSANEQFF.

This clonotype turned up a few times. The chain joins TRBV30 to TRBJ1-5; D possibly corresponds to TRBD1 (6 bases). The CDR3 length is 13 residues. Per the germline V gene, CDR1 is GTSNPN and CDR2 is SVGIG (reference sequence). V dropped 2 bases and J dropped 3 bases, with 8 bases sitting between them. The CDR3 loop reads CAWSRTDNQPQHF. The CDR3 DNA is TGTGCCTGGAGTCGGACAGACAATCAGCCCCAGCATTTT.

This clonotype has only a few counts. The gene calls are TRBV6-2 or TRBV6-3 and TRBJ2-7; 9 bases fit TRBD1. This CDR3 comprises 15 residues. Losses at the gene ends were 8 bases for V and 3 bases for J; bases not matched to a gene: 11. CDR1 MNHEY and CDR2 SVGEGT come from the germline V gene. The CDR3 loop is CASLRPGTGYYEQYF. The CDR3, as DNA: TGTGCCAGCCTCCGCCCTGGGACAGGGTACTACGAGCAGTACTTC.